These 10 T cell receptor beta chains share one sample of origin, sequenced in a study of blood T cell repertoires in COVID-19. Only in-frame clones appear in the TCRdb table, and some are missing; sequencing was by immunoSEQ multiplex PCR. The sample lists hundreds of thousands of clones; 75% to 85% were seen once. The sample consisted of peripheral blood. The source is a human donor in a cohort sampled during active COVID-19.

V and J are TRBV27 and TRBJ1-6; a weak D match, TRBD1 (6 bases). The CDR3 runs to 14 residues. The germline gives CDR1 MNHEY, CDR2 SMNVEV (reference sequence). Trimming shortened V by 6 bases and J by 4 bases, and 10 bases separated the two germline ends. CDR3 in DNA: TGTGCCAGCAGGTTCACAGGGTATAATTCACCCCTCCACTTT. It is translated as CASRFTGYNSPLHF.

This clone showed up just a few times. CDR3 loop: CASSLAFIGGQPNYGYTF. The CDR3 region has the DNA TGTGCCAGCAGCTTAGCGTTTATCGGGGGTCAACCTAACTATGGCTACACCTTC. The chain couples TRBV7-8 to TRBJ1-2; D might be TRBD1 (5 bases). Germline V gene sequence: CDR1 SGHVS, CDR2 FQNEAQ. Trimming left V 0 bases short and J 0 bases short, with 17 bases between. The CDR3 loop spans 18 amino acids.

DNA for the CDR3: TGTGCCAGCAGCTCCATAGAGACCCAGTACTTC. Its translation: CASSSIETQYF. The chain links TRBV5-6 to TRBJ2-5; no firm D call. Trimming removed 3 bases from V and 4 bases from J, with 4 bases in between. The germline V gene encodes CDR1 SGHDT and CDR2 YYEEEE. CDR3 size: 11 residues.

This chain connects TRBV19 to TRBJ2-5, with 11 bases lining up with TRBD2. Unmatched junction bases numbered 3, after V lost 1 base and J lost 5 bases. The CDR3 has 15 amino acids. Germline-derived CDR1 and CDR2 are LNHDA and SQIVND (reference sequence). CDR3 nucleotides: TGTGCCAGTAGTATAGTAACTAGCGGGGGTGAGACCCAGTACTTC. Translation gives CASSIVTSGGETQYF.

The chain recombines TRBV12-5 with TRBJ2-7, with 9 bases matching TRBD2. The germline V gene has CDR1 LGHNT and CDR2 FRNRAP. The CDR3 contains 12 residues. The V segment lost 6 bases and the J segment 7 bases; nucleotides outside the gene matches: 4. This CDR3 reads CASGTLAGEQYF. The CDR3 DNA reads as TGTGCTAGTGGCACTCTAGCGGGGGAGCAGTACTTC.

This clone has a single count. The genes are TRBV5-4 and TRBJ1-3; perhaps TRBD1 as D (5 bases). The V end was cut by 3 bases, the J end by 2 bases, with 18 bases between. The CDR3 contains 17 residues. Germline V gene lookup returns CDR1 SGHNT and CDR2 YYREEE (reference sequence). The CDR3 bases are TGTGCCAGCAGCTCGGGGGGTAGTATCTCTCCTGGAAACACCATATATTTT. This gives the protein CASSSGGSISPGNTIYF.

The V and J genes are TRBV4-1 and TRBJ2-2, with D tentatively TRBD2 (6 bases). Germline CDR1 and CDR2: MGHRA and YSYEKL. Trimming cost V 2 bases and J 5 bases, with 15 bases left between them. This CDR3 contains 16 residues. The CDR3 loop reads CASSQPPAGLTGELFF. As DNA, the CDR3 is TGCGCCAGCAGCCAACCCCCTGCGGGGTTGACCGGGGAGCTGTTTTTT.

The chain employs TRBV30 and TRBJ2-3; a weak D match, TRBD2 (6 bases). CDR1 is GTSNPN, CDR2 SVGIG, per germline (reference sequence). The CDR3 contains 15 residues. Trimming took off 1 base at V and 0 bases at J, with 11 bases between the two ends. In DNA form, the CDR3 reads TGTGCCTGGAGTGGGATAGCGGATAGCACAGATACGCAGTATTTT. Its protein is CAWSGIADSTDTQYF.

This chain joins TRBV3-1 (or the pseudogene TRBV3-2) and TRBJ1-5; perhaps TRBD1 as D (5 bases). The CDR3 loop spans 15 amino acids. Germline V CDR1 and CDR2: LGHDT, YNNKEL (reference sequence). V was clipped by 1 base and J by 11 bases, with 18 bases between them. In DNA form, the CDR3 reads TGTGCCAGCAGCCAAGTAGCAGGGCCGTCTTGGACCCAGCATTTT. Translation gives CASSQVAGPSWTQHF.

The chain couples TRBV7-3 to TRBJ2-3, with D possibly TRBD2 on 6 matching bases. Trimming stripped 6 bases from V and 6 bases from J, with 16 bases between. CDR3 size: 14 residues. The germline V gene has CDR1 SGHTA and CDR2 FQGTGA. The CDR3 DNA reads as TGTGCCAGCAGGTCCTCTAGCGCAAGGGATACGCAGTATTTT. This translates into CASRSSSARDTQYF. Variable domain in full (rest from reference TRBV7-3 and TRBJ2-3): GAGVSQTPSNKVTEKGKYVELRCDPISGHTALYWYRQSLGQGPEFLIYFQGTGAADDSGLPNDRFFAVRPEGSVSTLKIQRTERGDSAVYLCASRSSSARDTQYFGPGTRLTVL.